This TCR beta chain was profiled in a study of vaccination effects on CD4 cells after COVID-19. The overall study: Samples that were drawn after vaccination came a median of 72 days after the second dose.

The table came from immunoSEQ multiplex PCR; TCRdb's copy has only in-frame clones and leaves some out. The sample lists more than 60,000 clones; 74% were seen once. After roughly ten days in culture, the CD4+ T cells were isolated. All study participants received two doses of BNT162b2 or mRNA-1273 vaccine. Testing of the vaccine recipients showed negative nucleocapsid antibodies and no prior SARS-CoV-2 infection. Study-level points and caveats: Marked contraction was observed in infection-induced and vaccine-induced clones late after vaccination.

This CDR3 contains 17 residues. CDR1 and CDR2 from the germline V gene are SGDLS and YYNGEE. Trimming left V 0 bases short and J 4 bases short, with 19 bases between. For this clone: Antigen unknown.

The chain joins TRBV9 to TRBJ1-1; tentatively, D is TRBD1 (5 bases). The sample consisted of CD4+ T cells from PBMCs cultured without peptide, taken after COVID-19 vaccination. The sequence derives from a human donor who received a COVID-19 vaccine. The CDR3 DNA is TGTGCCAGCAGCGTAGGTTTTTCGGGAGGGAGGGGCACTGAAGCTTTCTTT. Translated, it gives CASSVGFSGGRGTEAFF.